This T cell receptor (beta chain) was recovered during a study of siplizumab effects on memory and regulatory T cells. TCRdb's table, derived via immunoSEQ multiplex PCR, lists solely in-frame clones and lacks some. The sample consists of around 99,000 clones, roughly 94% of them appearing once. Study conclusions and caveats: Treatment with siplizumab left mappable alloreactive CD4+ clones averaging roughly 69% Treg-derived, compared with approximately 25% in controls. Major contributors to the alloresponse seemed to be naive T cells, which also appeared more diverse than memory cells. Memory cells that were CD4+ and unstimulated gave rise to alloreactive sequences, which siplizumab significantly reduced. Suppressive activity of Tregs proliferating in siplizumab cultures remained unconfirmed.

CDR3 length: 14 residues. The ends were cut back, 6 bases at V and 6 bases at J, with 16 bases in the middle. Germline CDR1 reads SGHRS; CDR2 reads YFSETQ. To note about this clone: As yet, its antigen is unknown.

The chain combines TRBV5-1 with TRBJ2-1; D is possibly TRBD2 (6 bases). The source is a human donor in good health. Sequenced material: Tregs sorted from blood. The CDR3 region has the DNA TGCGCCAGCAACATTGGGCGGGAACGCAATGAGCAGTTCTTC. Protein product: CASNIGRERNEQFF.